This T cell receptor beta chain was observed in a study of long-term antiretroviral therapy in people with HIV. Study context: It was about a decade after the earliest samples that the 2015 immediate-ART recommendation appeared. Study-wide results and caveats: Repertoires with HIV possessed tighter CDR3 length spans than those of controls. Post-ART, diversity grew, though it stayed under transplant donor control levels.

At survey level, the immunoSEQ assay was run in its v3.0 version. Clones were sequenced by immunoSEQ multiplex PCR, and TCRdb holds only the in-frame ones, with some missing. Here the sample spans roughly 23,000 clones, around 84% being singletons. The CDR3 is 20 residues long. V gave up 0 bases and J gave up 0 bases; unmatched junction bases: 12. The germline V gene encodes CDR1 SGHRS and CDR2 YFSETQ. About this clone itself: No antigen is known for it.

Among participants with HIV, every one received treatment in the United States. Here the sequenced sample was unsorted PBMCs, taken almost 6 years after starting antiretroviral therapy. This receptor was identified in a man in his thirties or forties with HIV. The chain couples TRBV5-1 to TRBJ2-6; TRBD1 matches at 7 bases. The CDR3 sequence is CASSLGQGKLSSSGANVLTF. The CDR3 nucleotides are TGCGCCAGCAGCTTGGGACAGGGAAAGCTTTCAAGCTCTGGGGCCAACGTCCTGACTTTC.